These T cell receptor beta chains were read from a single sample in a study of graft-versus-host responses after intestinal transplantation. Repertoires were generated with immunoSEQ multiplex PCR, while TCRdb's copy carries only in-frame clones and drops some. The top ten clones hold under 20% of a sample with 40,000 or so clones, approximately 86% of them seen once. The sequences come from ileum tissue, collected more than 200 days after intestinal transplant. The receptor set was obtained from a human patient who received an intestinal transplant, so some T cells may come from the graft donor. The CDR3 runs from the conserved cysteine through the conserved F or W. Each record gives: J gene, V gene, clone size, D gene, CDR3 DNA, CDR3 protein. D genes are given only for firm matches. Size is stated for part of the rows, as once, few or many counts, or as a class when the clone is expanded.

j_gene: TRBJ2-7; v_gene: TRBV7-8; abundance: .; d_gene: .; CDR3nt: TGTGCCAGCAGCTTACCCGACGGGAGTCAGTACGAGCAGTACTTC; CDR3aa: CASSLPDGSQYEQYF
j_gene: TRBJ1-4; v_gene: TRBV11-1; abundance: .; d_gene: TRBD1; CDR3nt: TGTGCCAGCAGCGAGCGAAGACAGGGCCTGGGAAAACTGTTTTTT; CDR3aa: CASSERRQGLGKLFF
j_gene: TRBJ2-7; v_gene: TRBV5-1; abundance: .; d_gene: TRBD2; CDR3nt: TGCGCCAGCAGCTCCTTAGCGGGGGGGCCGAGCGAGCAGTACTTC; CDR3aa: CASSSLAGGPSEQYF
j_gene: TRBJ2-7; v_gene: TRBV2; abundance: once; d_gene: .; CDR3nt: TGTGCCAGCACGGGCCTCGGTACCTACGAGCAGTACTTC; CDR3aa: CASTGLGTYEQYF
j_gene: TRBJ2-7; v_gene: TRBV7-7; abundance: .; d_gene: .; CDR3nt: TGTGCTAGCAGCTTAGCGCCAGGGGTCAAATCTCTCTACGAGCAGTACTTC; CDR3aa: CASSLAPGVKSLYEQYF
j_gene: TRBJ2-3; v_gene: TRBV9; abundance: once; d_gene: .; CDR3nt: TGTGCCAGCAGCGTAGAGGATACGCAGTATTTT; CDR3aa: CASSVEDTQYF
j_gene: TRBJ2-7; v_gene: TRBV5-6; abundance: .; d_gene: .; CDR3nt: TGTGCCAGCAGCTTGGGTGACCACGAGCAGTACTTC; CDR3aa: CASSLGDHEQYF
j_gene: TRBJ2-1; v_gene: TRBV4-1; abundance: medium-sized; d_gene: .; CDR3nt: TGCGCCAGCAGCCAGTACAGCAATGAGCAGTTCTTC; CDR3aa: CASSQYSNEQFF
j_gene: TRBJ1-2; v_gene: TRBV27; abundance: .; d_gene: TRBD1; CDR3nt: TGTGCCAGCAGTTTAGGCCGGACAGGGACGAACTATGGCTACACCTTC; CDR3aa: CASSLGRTGTNYGYTF
j_gene: TRBJ1-5; v_gene: TRBV19; abundance: .; d_gene: .; CDR3nt: TGTGCCAGTAGTATAGTCATAGGAGGCCAAGGGCTTAGCAATCAGCCCCAGCATTTT; CDR3aa: CASSIVIGGQGLSNQPQHF
j_gene: TRBJ2-5; v_gene: TRBV11-2; abundance: .; d_gene: .; CDR3nt: TGTGCCAGCAGCCTCTCATTGGGGAGGGAGACCCAGTACTTC; CDR3aa: CASSLSLGRETQYF
j_gene: TRBJ2-1; v_gene: TRBV20-1; abundance: .; d_gene: .; CDR3nt: TGCAGTGCCAGGGTCCTCAATGAGCAGTTCTTC; CDR3aa: CSARVLNEQFF
j_gene: TRBJ2-2; v_gene: TRBV5-1; abundance: .; d_gene: TRBD1; CDR3nt: TGCGCCAGCAGCCCGGCCGGGACAGGGGCTCAGTGGGAGCTGTTTTTT; CDR3aa: CASSPAGTGAQWELFF
j_gene: TRBJ2-5; v_gene: TRBV7-2; abundance: .; d_gene: .; CDR3nt: TGTGCCAGCAGCCCAACGGCCTTAGGAGAGACCCAGTACTTC; CDR3aa: CASSPTALGETQYF
j_gene: TRBJ1-5; v_gene: TRBV5-1; abundance: .; d_gene: .; CDR3nt: TGCGCCAGCAGCTTGGTGGGGGGCGATCAGCCCCAGCATTTT; CDR3aa: CASSLVGGDQPQHF
j_gene: TRBJ2-7; v_gene: TRBV10-3; abundance: once; d_gene: TRBD2; CDR3nt: TGTGCCATCGGGGGGACTAGCGGGAGTCGGTACGAGCAGTACTTC; CDR3aa: CAIGGTSGSRYEQYF